A single sample gave rise to the 27 T cell receptor beta chains below, sequenced in a study of cytomegalovirus exposure and HLA in healthy donors. Data came from immunoSEQ multiplex PCR; TCRdb stores just in-frame clones and leaves some out. The sample lists 250,000 to 350,000 clones, 70% to 90% occurring once. The sample consisted of PBMCs. Source of these receptors: a woman younger than 30 in good health and CMV-seronegative.

This clone was seen a handful of times. The chain carries TRBV27 and TRBJ2-1; TRBD1 matches 7 bases. CDR3 length: 9 amino acids. Germline CDR1 MNHEY, CDR2 SMNVEV (reference sequence). The junction had 3 bases not matched to a gene; V was cut back by 6 bases and J by 16 bases. CDR3: CASRTGTFF. The CDR3 coding sequence is TGTGCCAGCAGGACAGGGACCTTCTTC.

The chain recombines TRBV28 with TRBJ2-7; 8 bases fit TRBD1. This CDR3 contains 16 residues. Trimming removed 4 bases from V and 2 bases from J; junction bases left unmatched: 10. The germline V gene encodes CDR1 MDHEN and CDR2 SYDVKM. DNA of the CDR3: TGTGCCAGCAGTTCAGCCCCCGGGACAGGAGCCTACGAGCAGTACTTC. Amino acid sequence: CASSSAPGTGAYEQYF.

The chain combines TRBV27 with TRBJ2-1; tentative D call: TRBD2 (6 bases). CDR1 is MNHEY and CDR2 is SMNVEV in the germline V gene (reference sequence). V was pared by 2 bases and J by 2 bases, with 10 bases between. The CDR3 consists of 15 residues. CDR3 in amino acids: CASSLRRAPYNEQFF. CDR3 sequence (DNA): TGTGCCAGCAGTTTACGGAGGGCCCCCTACAATGAGCAGTTCTTC.

There are a few counts of this clone. The genes are TRBV5-1 and TRBJ2-3; D is unclear. This CDR3 spans 12 amino acids. V lost 3 bases, J lost 6 bases, and 8 bases lay in between. Looked up from germline, CDR1 is SGHRS and CDR2 is YFSETQ. CDR3 in amino acids: CASSSRVDTQYF. For the CDR3, the DNA is TGCGCCAGCAGCTCAAGAGTGGATACGCAGTATTTT.

The chain recombines TRBV10-2 with TRBJ2-7; D may be TRBD2 (5 bases). This CDR3 region has 13 residues. Per germline, CDR1 WSHSY and CDR2 SAAADI. V was pared by 6 bases and J by 2 bases, with 11 bases between. The CDR3 DNA is TGCGCCAGCAGGACGGACGGGACCTACGAGCAGTACTTC. This sequence encodes CASRTDGTYEQYF.

The V and J genes are TRBV10-1 and TRBJ2-5, with TRBD2 matching over 10 bases. Germline CDR1 and CDR2: WNHNN and SYGVQD (reference sequence). The CDR3 consists of 17 residues. Trimming at V came to 1 base and at J to 1 base, leaving 6 bases not matched to a gene. The CDR3 region has the DNA TGCGCCAGCAGTGAGTGCAGCGGGAGGGCCTTCCAAGAGACCCAGTACTTC. It encodes CASSECSGRAFQETQYF.

The chain couples TRBV9 to TRBJ2-7; TRBD2 matches at 13 bases. CDR1 SGDLS and CDR2 YYNGEE come from the germline V gene. The CDR3 runs 16 residues. Trimming cost V 3 bases and J 2 bases; bases outside gene matches: 5. The CDR3 loop is CASSAGLAGTTYEQYF. CDR3 in DNA: TGTGCCAGCAGCGCGGGACTAGCGGGAACAACCTACGAGCAGTACTTC.

The genes are TRBV27 and TRBJ1-1; a weak D match, TRBD1 (6 bases). This CDR3 is 17 amino acids long. Germline CDR1 and CDR2: MNHEY and SMNVEV (reference sequence). Deletions cut 5 bases from V and 0 bases from J, with 19 bases between. For the CDR3, the DNA is TGTGCCAGCAGTCCCCTGGGCAGGGGCGCCATGAACACTGAAGCTTTCTTT. Its protein is CASSPLGRGAMNTEAFF.

The genes are TRBV7-2 and TRBJ2-2; 9 bases are a match to TRBD2. This CDR3 is 17 amino acids long. J gave up 6 bases and V 4 bases, and 12 bases lay outside the gene matches. Germline V gives CDR1 SGHTA, CDR2 FQGNSA. As DNA, the CDR3 is TGTGCCAGCAGCTCCCATCTAGCGGGGCACCGGGCCGGGGAGCTGTTTTTT. Translated: CASSSHLAGHRAGELFF.

This rearrangement joins TRBV27 to TRBJ1-6; D is perhaps TRBD1 (6 bases). Germline assignment: CDR1 MNHEY and CDR2 SMNVEV (reference sequence). This CDR3 has 14 residues. V lost 6 bases and J 5 bases, leaving 11 bases between the germline ends. The chain's CDR3 is CASSRDTNNSPLHF. CDR3 DNA: TGTGCCAGCAGCCGGGACACAAATAATTCACCCCTCCACTTT.

V usage is TRBV18 and J usage is TRBJ2-1, with D unclear. Trimming left V 6 bases short and J 6 bases short, with 9 bases between. The length of the CDR3 is 12 residues. The germline V gene has CDR1 KGHSH and CDR2 LQKENI. CDR3 coding DNA: TGTGCCAGCTCCGGCGGCGGCAATGAGCAGTTCTTC. Its translation is CASSGGGNEQFF.

This chain connects TRBV19 to TRBJ1-4, with 9 nucleotides matching TRBD1. V was clipped by 6 bases and J by 8 bases; unmatched bases: 7. Per the germline V gene, CDR1 is LNHDA and CDR2 is SQIVND (reference sequence). This CDR3 spans 14 amino acids. The CDR3 spells CASRGQGGFEKLFF. CDR3 sequence (DNA): TGTGCCAGTAGGGGACAGGGAGGTTTCGAAAAACTGTTTTTT. Based on the CDR3 plus reference TRBV19 and TRBJ1-4, the full variable domain is DGGITQSPKYLFRKEGQNVTLSCEQNLNHDAMYWYRQDPGQGLRLIYYSQIVNDFQKGDIAEGYSVSREKKESFPLTVTSAQKNPTAFYLCASRGQGGFEKLFFGSGTQLSVL.

The CDR3 nucleotides are TGTGCCAGCAGTGAATTAGCGGGAGTCGGCGGAGAGACCCAGTACTTC. It encodes CASSELAGVGGETQYF. The chain is built from TRBV25-1 and TRBJ2-5, with 9 bases lining up with TRBD2. V lost 1 base to trimming and J lost 4 bases; unmatched junction nucleotides: 7. This CDR3 has 16 residues. Germline V gives CDR1 MGHDK, CDR2 SYGVNS.

This sequence joins TRBV28 and TRBJ1-3, with TRBD1 as a possible D gene (5 bases). The CDR3 loop spans 19 amino acids. CDR1 and CDR2 from the germline V gene are MDHEN and SYDVKM. V lost 6 bases to trimming and J lost 0 bases, with 24 bases between them. The CDR3 loop reads CASSKGLLKQPDSGNTIYF. The CDR3 DNA sequence: TGTGCCAGCAGCAAGGGGTTGTTAAAGCAACCCGACTCTGGAAACACCATATATTTT.

The gene calls are TRBV9 and TRBJ2-5; 7 bases are shared with TRBD2. Germline CDR1 and CDR2: SGDLS and YYNGEE. J gave up 5 bases and V 7 bases, and 11 bases lay outside the gene matches. This CDR3 is 14 amino acids long. The CDR3 spells CASGRAGRRETQYF. CDR3 nucleotides: TGTGCCAGCGGAAGAGCGGGGAGGAGGGAGACCCAGTACTTC.

The chain carries TRBV28 and TRBJ2-2; 7 bases line up with TRBD1. Germline V lookup: CDR1 MDHEN, CDR2 SYDVKM. J lost 3 bases, V lost 6 bases, and 10 bases had no gene match. This CDR3 has 16 amino acids. Written as DNA, the CDR3 is TGTGCCAGCAGCCTGACTACCAGGGGGTACACCGGGGAGCTGTTTTTT. Its protein is CASSLTTRGYTGELFF. The full variable domain, in which reference TRBV28 and TRBJ2-2 provide the parts outside the CDR3, is DVKVTQSSRYLVKRTGEKVFLECVQDMDHENMFWYRQDPGLGLRLIYFSYDVKMKEKGDIPEGYSVSREKKERFSLILESASTNQTSMYLCASSLTTRGYTGELFFGEGSRLTVL.

The chain joins TRBV29-1 to TRBJ1-2; the match to TRBD1 covers 8 bases. CDR1 is SQVTM, CDR2 ANQGSEA, per germline. After removal of 1 base from V and 5 bases from J, the junction contained 6 bases not matched to a gene. The CDR3 runs to 14 residues. CDR3 sequence (DNA): TGCAGCGTTGAAGGCACAGGGGGAAGTTATGGCTACACCTTC. This encodes CSVEGTGGSYGYTF.

The chain recombines TRBV28 with TRBJ1-5, with 8 nucleotides matching TRBD1. Germline loops: CDR1 MDHEN, CDR2 SYDVKM. CDR3 length: 16 residues. V was pared by 5 bases and J by 1 base, with 7 bases of the junction left unmatched. The CDR3 spells CASSRTGFRSNQPQHF. The CDR3 bases are TGTGCCAGCAGTCGGACAGGGTTCAGAAGCAATCAGCCCCAGCATTTT. Together with reference TRBV28 and TRBJ1-5, the CDR3 gives the full variable domain: DVKVTQSSRYLVKRTGEKVFLECVQDMDHENMFWYRQDPGLGLRLIYFSYDVKMKEKGDIPEGYSVSREKKERFSLILESASTNQTSMYLCASSRTGFRSNQPQHFGDGTRLSIL.

The chain is built from TRBV19 and TRBJ1-1; no clear D gene. Trimming shortened V by 1 base and J by 0 bases, and 9 bases separated the two germline ends. Germline lookup yields CDR1 LNHDA and CDR2 SQIVND (reference sequence). The CDR3 covers 15 residues. This CDR3 reads CASSIGGVLNTEAFF. The CDR3 nucleotides are TGTGCCAGTAGTATAGGCGGGGTATTGAACACTGAAGCTTTCTTT.

This clone was seen once. The chain joins TRBV13 to TRBJ1-2, with unresolved D. Germline V gives CDR1 PRHDT, CDR2 FYEKMQ (reference sequence). V lost 1 base, J lost 5 bases, and 14 bases lay in between. This CDR3 has 15 residues. CDR3 DNA sequence: TGTGCCAGCAGCTTAGACGACTCCCCTCTTTATGGCTACACCTTC. It encodes CASSLDDSPLYGYTF. Drawing the rest from reference TRBV13 and TRBJ1-2, the complete variable domain is AAGVIQSPRHLIKEKRETATLKCYPIPRHDTVYWYQQGPGQDPQFLISFYEKMQSDKGSIPDRFSAQQFSDYHSELNMSSLELGDSALYFCASSLDDSPLYGYTFGSGTRLTVV.

V is TRBV7-2 and J is TRBJ2-7; 12 nucleotides align to TRBD2. After removal of 0 bases from V and 4 bases from J, the junction contained 13 bases not matched to a gene. The CDR3 covers 19 residues. Germline V gene sequence: CDR1 SGHTA, CDR2 FQGNSA. In nucleotides, the CDR3 is TGTGCCAGCAGCTTAGCTGGACTAGCGGGATCAAATCGTGGGTACGAGCAGTACTTC. Translated, it gives CASSLAGLAGSNRGYEQYF.

The chain has TRBV5-1 and TRBJ2-3, with a weak D call TRBD1 (5 bases). The CDR3 has 14 residues. CDR1 and CDR2 (germline): SGHRS, YFSETQ. V gave up 0 bases and J gave up 5 bases, with 10 bases separating them. The CDR3 region is CASSLAQGLDTQYF. CDR3 nucleotides: TGCGCCAGCAGCTTGGCTCAGGGATTAGATACGCAGTATTTT.

V and J are TRBV15 and TRBJ2-1; 14 bases align to TRBD2. The CDR3 has 16 amino acids. Per germline, CDR1 LNHNV and CDR2 YYDKDF (reference sequence). V dropped 4 bases and J dropped 6; count of bases not matched to a gene: 5. The CDR3 sequence: CATSTQGTSGGNEQFF. The CDR3, as DNA: TGTGCCACCAGCACGCAGGGGACTAGCGGGGGCAATGAGCAGTTCTTC. Full variable domain (rest looked up from reference TRBV15 and TRBJ2-1): DAMVIQNPRYQVTQFGKPVTLSCSQTLNHNVMYWYQQKSSQAPKLLFHYYDKDFNNEADTPDNFQSRRPNTSFCFLDIRSPGLGDTAMYLCATSTQGTSGGNEQFFGPGTRLTVL.

This clone was counted once. In nucleotides, the CDR3 is TGTGCCAGCAGTTTATCCCTATGGAACACTGAAGCTTTCTTT. The encoded protein is CASSLSLWNTEAFF. The gene calls are TRBV28 and TRBJ1-1; D remains ambiguous. The CDR3 contains 14 residues. Germline lookup yields CDR1 MDHEN and CDR2 SYDVKM. V lost 1 base and J 1 base, leaving 7 bases between the germline ends.

The chain recombines TRBV5-1 with TRBJ2-7, with 7 bases matching TRBD2. The CDR3 runs 13 residues. Per germline, CDR1 SGHRS and CDR2 YFSETQ. V lost 4 bases to trimming and J lost 3 bases; unmatched junction nucleotides: 4. CDR3 sequence reads: CASSLGTNYEQYF. In nucleotides, the CDR3 is TGCGCCAGCAGCCTAGGGACTAACTACGAGCAGTACTTC. Complete variable domain (other parts from reference TRBV5-1 and TRBJ2-7): KAGVTQTPRYLIKTRGQQVTLSCSPISGHRSVSWYQQTPGQGLQFLFEYFSETQRNKGNFPGRFSGRQFSNSRSEMNVSTLELGDSALYLCASSLGTNYEQYFGPGTRLTVT.

The chain links TRBV15 to TRBJ2-7; D might be TRBD1 (6 bases). Trimming cost V 1 base and J 0 bases, with 22 bases left between them. In germline, CDR1 is LNHNV, CDR2 YYDKDF (reference sequence). The CDR3 has 19 residues. Here the CDR3 reads CATSRGGVGGRGISYEQYF. DNA of the CDR3: TGTGCCACCAGCAGAGGAGGGGTGGGTGGCAGGGGAATCTCCTACGAGCAGTACTTC.

The V gene is TRBV6-5, the J gene TRBJ1-1, with D perhaps TRBD1 (6 bases). The CDR3 is made up of 13 amino acids. The germline V gene has CDR1 MNHEY and CDR2 SVGAGI. The CDR3 sequence: CAAKLQGNTEAFF. The CDR3 region has the DNA TGTGCTGCAAAACTACAGGGGAACACTGAAGCTTTCTTT.